This T cell receptor beta chain was retrieved from a study of OX40 agonist ivuxolimab in advanced cancers. TCRdb keeps only in-frame clones here, not all; method: immunoSEQ multiplex PCR. The data contain tens of thousands of clones, roughly 80% of them singletons. V lost 5 bases to trimming and J lost 8 bases, with 15 bases between them. Germline lookup yields CDR1 MDHEN and CDR2 SYDVKM. The CDR3 covers 14 residues. This sample comprised CD4+ or CD8+ T cells sorted from blood, obtained in a trial of the OX40 agonist ivuxolimab. This clonotype was obtained from an adult with an advanced solid tumor such as melanoma, head and neck, liver or kidney cancer. V gene TRBV28 combines with J gene TRBJ1-4; weak D call: TRBD1 (6 bases). DNA for the CDR3: TGTGCCAGCAGTCTACAGGGTCTTGAGGAAAAACTGTTTTTT. Translation: CASSLQGLEEKLFF.